The present TCR beta chain was sequenced within a study of T-cell reconstitution after alpha-beta-depleted transplantation in children. Points from the study as a whole: Day-60 TCRbeta diversity that was high in some patients was derived from surviving recipient T cells and thymic progenitors.

Regarding this clonotype: Antigen: not known.

It was with unique molecular identifiers that the TCRbeta library was prepared. TCRdb called the PCR reads again in MiXCR, with one record for every CDR3 protein. The data contain roughly 340,000 distinct CDR3 sequences, about 16% of them singletons. The CDR3 runs to 15 residues. The V gene end was trimmed by 6 bases and the J gene end by 4 bases; junction bases not matched to a gene: 13. The germline V gene has CDR1 DFQATT and CDR2 SNEGSKA (reference sequence). This specimen consisted of PBMCs, mostly from graft donor cells, obtained 360 days after TCRalphabeta/CD19-depleted stem cell transplant. The rearrangement links TRBV20-1 to TRBJ2-3; 7 bases map to TRBD1. This sequence was found in a male patient between 2 and 10 years old who had a stem cell transplant for acute lymphoblastic leukemia, so the T cells may come from the graft donor. The CDR3 DNA follows: TGCAGTGCCTCACTACAGGGGAAGGAGGCAGATACGCAGTATTTT. This gives the protein CSASLQGKEADTQYF.